These T cell receptor beta chains were read from a single sample in a study of T cells in Graves' hyperthyroidism and ophthalmopathy. TCRdb analysed the multiplex PCR reads with MiXCR anew, one entry per CDR3 protein. The sample carries around 280,000 distinct CDR3 sequences, roughly 15% recorded once. The sequencing input was blood. The receptors here all came from a woman in her 40s with Graves' hyperthyroidism. Each CDR3 is given with its conserved first and last residue. The D gene is left open where the match is weak. Some rows have no size entry. The others give once, few or many, or a class for an expanded clone.

TRBJ1-2,.,.,TRBV6-1,TGTGCCAGCACCAACAGCCCTTATGGCTACACCTTC,CASTNSPYGYTF
TRBJ1-5,few,TRBD1,TRBV5-4,TGTGCCAGCAGCTCGAGACAGGGAATGCAGCCCCAGCATTTT,CASSSRQGMQPQHF
TRBJ1-5,many,.,TRBV12-3/TRBV12-4,TGTGCCAGCAGTTTAGTTGAGGGAGCAGGACAGCCCCAGCATTTT,CASSLVEGAGQPQHF
TRBJ2-7,many,TRBD2,TRBV7-9,TGTGCCAGCAGCAACTCGACTAGCGCAGACTACGAGCAGTACTTC,CASSNSTSADYEQYF
TRBJ2-7,many,.,TRBV7-9,TGTGCCAGCAGCCCTCGTATGGGGGAGCAGTACTTC,CASSPRMGEQYF
TRBJ2-7,few,TRBD1,TRBV19,TGTGCCAGTAGTCGACAGGGCACTCCCTACGAGCAGTACTTC,CASSRQGTPYEQYF
TRBJ2-1,few,.,TRBV19,TGTGCCAGTAGTATAGTGCCCCCCCAAGAGCAGTTCTTC,CASSIVPPQEQFF
TRBJ1-5,.,.,TRBV7-2,TGTGCCAGCAGCCGGAGGGCCCGGGAACAGCCCCAGCATTTT,CASSRRAREQPQHF
TRBJ2-1,many,TRBD2,TRBV28,TGTGCCAGCAGTCCGGGACTAGTGAGCAATGAGCAGTTCTTC,CASSPGLVSNEQFF
TRBJ1-1,.,.,TRBV19,TGTGCCAGTACCCCAAACACGGGGGTACCCACTGAAGCTTTCTTT,CASTPNTGVPTEAFF
TRBJ2-3,few,.,TRBV19,TGTGCCAGTAGTATGTCAGCTAGCACAGATACGCAGTATTTT,CASSMSASTDTQYF
TRBJ2-5,many,.,TRBV3-1,TGTGCCAGCACCCCATGGGGGGCAGAGACCCAGTACTTC,CASTPWGAETQYF
TRBJ1-1,many,.,TRBV19,TGTGCCAGTGGTCCGAAAACTTCGGACACTGAAGCTTTCTTT,CASGPKTSDTEAFF
TRBJ2-2,.,TRBD2,TRBV19,TGTGCCAGTAGTACTAGCGGGAGTACCACCGGGGAGCTGTTTTTT,CASSTSGSTTGELFF
TRBJ2-7,many,TRBD2,TRBV3-1,TGTGCCAGCAGCCAAGGAGGACTAGCGGCCGAGCAGTACTTC,CASSQGGLAAEQYF
TRBJ1-2,many,.,TRBV5-6,TGTGCCAGCAGCTCCCCCGGGGGCACCTATGGCTACACCTTC,CASSSPGGTYGYTF
TRBJ2-7,many,.,TRBV7-9,TGTGCCAGCAGCTTAGGCGGGGGCACCTACGAGCAGTACTTC,CASSLGGGTYEQYF
TRBJ2-1,.,.,TRBV30,TGTGCCTGGAGTCCCTTGAGGGGCCTCGGGTACAATGAGCAGTTCTTC,CAWSPLRGLGYNEQFF
TRBJ1-2,few,TRBD1,TRBV6-1,TGTGCCAGCAGTAAGACAGGGGAGGTCTATGGCTACACCTTC,CASSKTGEVYGYTF
TRBJ2-7,many,.,TRBV6-1,TGTGCCAGCAGTACGTCTAGCGAAGTTTCCTACGAGCAGTACTTC,CASSTSSEVSYEQYF
TRBJ1-2,few,.,TRBV19,TGTGCCAGTAGTATTCAGAACTATGGCTACACCTTC,CASSIQNYGYTF
TRBJ2-1,many,.,TRBV6-5,TGTGCCAGCAGTTACACCCTAGCGAGCTCCTACAATGAGCAGTTCTTC,CASSYTLASSYNEQFF
TRBJ2-5,.,.,TRBV2,TGTGCCAGCAGCCGGACAGTCGGAGAGACCCAGTACTTC,CASSRTVGETQYF
TRBJ2-2,.,.,TRBV24-1,TGTGTTACCAGTGATTGGTTAACCGGGGAGCTGTTTTTT,CVTSDWLTGELFF
TRBJ2-7,few,.,TRBV20-1,TGCAGTGCTAGTCCAGAGTACGAGCAGTACTTC,CSASPEYEQYF
TRBJ2-1,.,.,TRBV20-1,TGCAGCCTCAGGGGGAGGGCGAATGAGCAGTTCTTC,CSLRGRANEQFF
TRBJ2-1,few,.,TRBV7-2,TGTGCCAGCAGCTTGTCGCGACGTGAGCAGTTCTTC,CASSLSRREQFF
TRBJ1-3,.,.,TRBV27,TGTGCCAGCAGTCCACGGACAGAGAGTTACACCATATATTTT,CASSPRTESYTIYF
TRBJ2-7,many,.,TRBV12-3/TRBV12-4,TGTGCCAGCAGTTTGGGATCTAGTAGCTACGAGCAGTACTTC,CASSLGSSSYEQYF
TRBJ2-1,.,TRBD2,TRBV19,TGTGCCAGTTCGGGACTAGGGCAATACAATGAGCAGTTCTTC,CASSGLGQYNEQFF
TRBJ2-2,few,.,TRBV7-3,TGTGCCAGCGGTCAGAAAGGACCGCTCTCCACCGGGGAGCTGTTTTTT,CASGQKGPLSTGELFF
TRBJ2-7,.,.,TRBV19,TGTGCCAGTAGTATAGTATCCAGCGGCTCCTACGAGCAGTACTTC,CASSIVSSGSYEQYF
TRBJ2-2,many,TRBD1,TRBV6-5,TGTGCCAGCAGTTACGGGACAGTGAACACCGGGGAGCTGTTTTTT,CASSYGTVNTGELFF
TRBJ2-7,.,TRBD2,TRBV10-3,TGTGCCAGCAGGGACGGGACTAGCGGCTACGAGCAGTACTTC,CASRDGTSGYEQYF
TRBJ2-1,.,.,TRBV20-1,TGCAGTGCTAGCGGATCCCAAGGAGCGACTACTAATGAGCAGTTCTTC,CSASGSQGATTNEQFF
TRBJ1-3,many,.,TRBV20-1,TGCAGTGCTAGAGATCCCCAGGGAGGAGACACCATATATTTT,CSARDPQGGDTIYF
TRBJ1-6,.,.,TRBV3-1,TGTGCCAGCAGCCTCGGCGGGCGGTTCAATTCACCCCTCCACTTT,CASSLGGRFNSPLHF
TRBJ1-2,many,.,TRBV2,TGTGCCAGCCCACGACCATATGGCTACACCTTC,CASPRPYGYTF
TRBJ2-3,many,.,TRBV20-1,TGCAGTGCTAGGTTGGCCACAGGGTCCCACACAGATACGCAGTATTTT,CSARLATGSHTDTQYF
TRBJ1-1,many,TRBD1,TRBV29-1,TGCAGCGATCACAGGGGGCGGATGAACACTGAAGCTTTCTTT,CSDHRGRMNTEAFF
TRBJ1-4,few,TRBD1,TRBV12-3/TRBV12-4,TGTGCCAGCAGACCCGGGACAGGGTTCGGGAAACTGTTTTTT,CASRPGTGFGKLFF
TRBJ2-4,many,.,TRBV2,TGTGCCAGCAGTTACCTACAGGGAGCCAAAAACATTCAGTACTTC,CASSYLQGAKNIQYF
TRBJ2-1,.,TRBD1,TRBV25-1,TGTGCCAGCAGTGTCACCCGGGACAGAAATGAGCAGTTCTTC,CASSVTRDRNEQFF
TRBJ2-7,.,.,TRBV7-9,TGTGCCAGTGGACTCTTCTCCTACGAGCAGTACTTC,CASGLFSYEQYF